The 27 T cell receptor beta chains given below trace back to one sample, sequenced in a study of vaccination and CD4 T cells after COVID-19. Treatment meaning: roughly 11-day PBMC culture with coronavirus spike peptide pools or control peptides (ViraFEST assay). CD4+ T cells that had been cultured provided DNA sequenced with the Oncomine TCR Beta short-read assay. Each CDR3 protein is one row after TCRdb ran MiXCR on the PCR reads. The sample has about 16,000 distinct CDR3 sequences, 48% seen once; the top ten hold approximately 4.4%. Antigens of these TCRs are unknown. Material: CD4+ T cells from blood, cultured in vitro, obtained before SARS-CoV-2 vaccination. The receptor source for this set is a human donor who had recovered from COVID-19.

This clonotype was seen only once. CDR3 residues: CASSVSGWHTEAFF. CDR3 in DNA: TGTGCCAGCAGCGTCTCGGGGTGGCACACTGAAGCTTTCTTT. V and J are TRBV5-8 and TRBJ1-1; D gene unclear. The CDR3 contains 14 residues. Germline assignment: CDR1 SGHTS and CDR2 YDEGEE. V was clipped by 4 bases and J by 3 bases, with 13 bases between them.

The V call is TRBV2, the J call TRBJ1-5; 9 bases are a match to TRBD1. CDR3 length equals 15 residues. CDR1 is SNHLY and CDR2 is FYNNEI in the germline V gene. Germline trimming cut 5 bases from V and 5 bases from J; bases unmatched to any gene: 7. The CDR3, as DNA: TGTGCCAGCAGTCAACCGACAGGGGGGGATCAGCCCCAGCATTTT. It yields the protein CASSQPTGGDQPQHF.

This clonotype appeared a few times. The V gene is TRBV7-9, the J gene TRBJ2-2; the D gene is possibly TRBD1 (6 bases). Trimming cost V 2 bases and J 4 bases, with 11 bases left between them. The germline V gene has CDR1 SEHNR and CDR2 FQNEAQ (reference sequence). CDR3 size: 15 residues. The CDR3 here is CASSLSGRGTGELFF. The DNA for the CDR3 is TGTGCCAGCAGCTTATCGGGCAGGGGCACCGGGGAGCTGTTTTTT.

This sequence joins TRBV19 and TRBJ2-2, with 7 bases that match TRBD1. The CDR3 sequence is 15 residues long. The J segment lost 4 bases and the V segment lost 5 bases, leaving 7 bases of the junction unmatched. Germline loops: CDR1 LNHDA, CDR2 SQIVND (reference sequence). As DNA, the CDR3 is TGTGCCAGTAGTGTAGGGACAGAGCCCACCGGGGAGCTGTTTTTT. Translated: CASSVGTEPTGELFF.

The chain employs TRBV15 and TRBJ1-3; maybe TRBD1 (6 bases). Trimming left V 5 bases short and J 5 bases short, with 7 bases between. The V gene's germline CDR1 is LNHNV and CDR2 YYDKDF (reference sequence). The CDR3 covers 12 residues. CDR3 loop: CATSRDRNTIYF. In DNA form, the CDR3 reads TGTGCCACCAGCCGGGACAGAAACACCATATATTTT.

V usage is TRBV28 and J usage is TRBJ1-1, with D possibly TRBD1 on 5 matching bases. Germline V gene data show CDR1 as MDHEN and CDR2 as SYDVKM. The length of the CDR3 is 14 residues. The V gene lost 5 bases and the J gene lost 4 bases, with 14 bases spanning the gap. The CDR3 nucleotides read TGTGCCAGCAGTCGGACGGGACGATCCACTGAAGCTTTCTTT. The encoded protein is CASSRTGRSTEAFF.

This chain joins TRBV20-1 and TRBJ2-3; D possibly matches TRBD1 or TRBD2 (5 bases each). The CDR3 totals 16 residues. V dropped 3 bases and J dropped 1 base, with 17 bases sitting between them. The germline CDR1 and CDR2 sequences are DFQATT and SNEGSKA (reference sequence). The CDR3 sequence: CSASGILGVGTDTQYF. CDR3 in DNA: TGCAGTGCTAGCGGAATCCTGGGGGTCGGCACAGATACGCAGTATTTT.

J is TRBJ1-1 and V is TRBV11-2, with unresolved D. Trimming cost V 5 bases and J 0 bases, with 10 bases left between them. CDR1 is SGHAT and CDR2 is FQNNGV in the germline V gene. The CDR3 spans 14 residues. The CDR3 sequence: CASSPLTVNTEAFF. The CDR3 nucleotides are TGTGCCAGCAGCCCTCTTACAGTGAACACTGAAGCTTTCTTT. Together with reference TRBV11-2 and TRBJ1-1, the CDR3 gives the full variable domain: EAGVAQSPRYKIIEKRQSVAFWCNPISGHATLYWYQQILGQGPKLLIQFQNNGVVDDSQLPKDRFSAERLKGVDSTLKIQPAKLEDSAVYLCASSPLTVNTEAFFGQGTRLTVV.

V gene TRBV10-1 combines with J gene TRBJ2-2, with D perhaps matching TRBD1 or TRBD2 (5 bases each). The CDR3 is made up of 16 amino acids. Trimming shortened V by 4 bases and J by 3 bases, and 15 bases separated the two germline ends. Germline-derived CDR1 and CDR2 are WNHNN and SYGVQD (reference sequence). CDR3 in DNA: TGCGCCAGCAGTGGGGGGACCTGGATCGACACCGGGGAGCTGTTTTTT. It codes for CASSGGTWIDTGELFF.

This clonotype occurred a few times. J is TRBJ2-7 and V is TRBV7-9; D gene unclear. This CDR3 is built from 15 residues. Germline values: CDR1 SEHNR, CDR2 FQNEAQ (reference sequence). V lost 5 bases and J 0 bases, leaving 14 bases between the germline ends. The CDR3 DNA reads as TGTGCCAGCAGCCCATCCCCGCCAATCTCCTACGAGCAGTACTTC. It codes for CASSPSPPISYEQYF.

This clonotype was detected a few times. The chain uses TRBV2 and TRBJ2-5; possibly TRBD1 or TRBD2 for D (5 bases each). The ends were cut back, 8 bases at V and 5 bases at J, with 18 bases in the middle. Germline values: CDR1 SNHLY, CDR2 FYNNEI. This CDR3 contains 14 residues. CDR3 amino acids: CASGRDQGMETQYF. In nucleotides, the CDR3 is TGTGCCAGCGGCCGGGACCAGGGAATGGAGACCCAGTACTTC.

This clonotype was counted only a few times. The chain uses TRBV7-2 and TRBJ2-3; maybe TRBD1 (6 bases). Germline V gives CDR1 SGHTA, CDR2 FQGNSA. The CDR3 runs 16 residues. With 5 bases removed from V and 1 base from J, the gap between germline ends came to 16 bases. The CDR3 reads CASSVTGTFRTDTQYF. In DNA, the CDR3 is TGTGCCAGCAGCGTTACCGGGACATTCCGCACAGATACGCAGTATTTT.

A few counts support this clonotype. V and J are TRBV19 and TRBJ1-1, with D possibly matching TRBD1 (6 bases). The CDR3 runs 15 residues. In germline, CDR1 is LNHDA, CDR2 SQIVND (reference sequence). The V gene lost 8 bases and the J gene lost 0 bases, with 16 bases spanning the gap. The CDR3 DNA follows: TGTGCCAGTGGGTCGAGGGCAGGGGTGAACACTGAAGCTTTCTTT. Translating it yields CASGSRAGVNTEAFF.

This clonotype was detected only a few times. The chain joins TRBV7-2 to TRBJ1-6, with 10 positions matching TRBD1. V lost 4 bases, J lost 10 bases, and 4 bases stayed unmatched. Per the germline V gene, CDR1 is SGHTA and CDR2 is FQGNSA. There are 14 residues in the CDR3. This CDR3 reads CASSSGQGGSPLHF. CDR3 in DNA: TGTGCCAGCAGCTCAGGACAGGGGGGGTCACCCCTCCACTTT.

The rearrangement links TRBV28 to TRBJ1-1; D unclear. From germline, CDR1 is MDHEN and CDR2 SYDVKM. V lost 6 bases to trimming and J lost 11 bases, with 19 bases between them. The CDR3 contains 13 residues. Here the CDR3 reads CASSQGATDGAFF. CDR3 sequence (DNA): TGTGCCAGCAGCCAAGGAGCTACTGACGGGGCTTTCTTT.

The chain recombines TRBV6-2 or TRBV6-3 with TRBJ2-5, with TRBD1 as a possible D gene (5 bases). CDR1 is MNHEY, CDR2 SVGEGT, per germline. The CDR3 has 15 amino acids. Trimming removed 5 bases at V and 1 base at J, with 14 bases between. The CDR3 protein is CASSPGQGGQETQYF. CDR3 in DNA: TGTGCCAGCAGTCCCGGGCAGGGCGGCCAAGAGACCCAGTACTTC.

The table lists this clonotype with a few counts. The chain joins TRBV20-1 to TRBJ1-1; D ambiguous. The CDR3 spans 15 residues. Trimming left V 1 base short and J 3 bases short, with 15 bases between. CDR1 and CDR2 from the germline V gene are DFQATT and SNEGSKA (reference sequence). The DNA for the CDR3 is TGCAGTGCTAGAGGTAGGGCAGGCGTGGACACTGAAGCTTTCTTT. Translating it yields CSARGRAGVDTEAFF.

The DNA for the CDR3 is TGTGCCAGTAGTGACGGACAGGGCCACACTGAAGCTTTCTTT. The encoded protein is CASSDGQGHTEAFF. The chain is built from TRBV19 and TRBJ1-1, with 8 bases matching TRBD1. The V gene end was trimmed by 5 bases and the J gene end by 3 bases; junction bases not matched to a gene: 5. The germline CDR1 and CDR2 sequences are LNHDA and SQIVND (reference sequence). The CDR3 contains 14 residues.

This chain uses TRBV9 with TRBJ2-1; 10 bases match TRBD1. CDR1 and CDR2 from the germline V gene are SGDLS and YYNGEE. The CDR3 runs to 15 residues. V shed 3 bases and J 6 bases; nucleotides not matched to a gene: 6. This CDR3 reads CASSASGTGVNEQFF. The CDR3, as DNA: TGTGCCAGCAGCGCCTCCGGGACAGGGGTCAATGAGCAGTTCTTC.

The rearrangement uses TRBV2 and TRBJ2-7; TRBD1 might be the D (6 bases). The germline V gene encodes CDR1 SNHLY and CDR2 FYNNEI. Deletions cut 6 bases from V and 6 bases from J, with 12 bases between. CDR3 size: 12 residues. The CDR3 DNA is TGTGCCAGCAGGGCAACAGGGACCGAGCAGTACTTC. Translating it yields CASRATGTEQYF.

V usage is TRBV2 and J usage is TRBJ2-5, with 7 bases identical to TRBD1. The CDR3 contains 16 residues. V dropped 5 bases and J dropped 2; count of bases not matched to a gene: 11. CDR1 is SNHLY and CDR2 is FYNNEI in the germline V gene. CDR3 nucleotides: TGTGCCAGCAGTTACGAACAGGGGCCAGAACAAGAGACCCAGTACTTC. This translates into CASSYEQGPEQETQYF.

There are a few counts of this clonotype. The chain recombines TRBV7-2 with TRBJ2-2; 9 positions match TRBD1. The length of the CDR3 is 14 residues. The germline gives CDR1 SGHTA, CDR2 FQGNSA. V trimming: 7 bases; J trimming: 5 bases; junction bases outside the gene matches: 5. The CDR3 DNA reads as TGTGCCAGCACCAAGACAGGGGGTACCGGGGAGCTGTTTTTT. Its protein is CASTKTGGTGELFF.

This chain connects TRBV28 to TRBJ1-1; weak D call: TRBD1 (5 bases). Deletions cut 6 bases from V and 1 base from J, with 9 bases between. This CDR3 comprises 13 residues. The germline V gene encodes CDR1 MDHEN and CDR2 SYDVKM. For the CDR3, the DNA is TGTGCCAGCAGCGGGACGGCGAACACTGAAGCTTTCTTT. Its protein is CASSGTANTEAFF.

In its sample, this clonotype was seen a few times. The chain combines TRBV20-1 with TRBJ2-5, with a weak D call TRBD2 (6 bases). The CDR3 loop spans 12 amino acids. Germline V gene lookup returns CDR1 DFQATT and CDR2 SNEGSKA (reference sequence). Trimming removed 5 bases from V and 3 bases from J, with 10 bases in between. Written as DNA, the CDR3 is TGCAGTGCTGCTAGCGACGAAGAGACCCAGTACTTC. Protein sequence: CSAASDEETQYF.

This clonotype was seen once. The gene calls are TRBV5-4 and TRBJ2-1, with TRBD2 matching over 10 bases. The CDR3 is 15 residues long. CDR1 and CDR2 from the germline V gene are SGHNT and YYREEE (reference sequence). V shed 4 bases and J 5 bases; nucleotides not matched to a gene: 6. The CDR3 DNA reads TGTGCCAGCAGCCCCCTACTAGCGGGAAACAATGAGCAGTTCTTC. This sequence encodes CASSPLLAGNNEQFF.

In this sample, this clonotype turned up once. The V and J genes are TRBV6-1 and TRBJ2-7, with a tentative D call TRBD1 (6 bases). V lost 4 bases and J 3 bases, leaving 13 bases between the germline ends. The CDR3 length is 14 residues. Germline V lookup: CDR1 MNHNS, CDR2 SASEGT. The CDR3 nucleotides are TGTGCCAGCAGTGGGGCTGGGGGCGGCTACGAGCAGTACTTC. Its translation: CASSGAGGGYEQYF.

J is TRBJ1-2 and V is TRBV12-3 or TRBV12-4; D possibly corresponds to TRBD1 (5 bases). V dropped 7 bases and J dropped 4 bases, with 19 bases sitting between them. The CDR3 extends over 15 amino acids. The CDR3 loop reads CASIKGAGSFYGYTF. In nucleotides, the CDR3 is TGTGCCAGCATTAAAGGCGCAGGGAGTTTCTATGGCTACACCTTC.